The entry that follows covers one TCR beta chain sequence. Its target is not known. The V segment lost 4 bases and the J segment 8 bases; nucleotides outside the gene matches: 6. This CDR3 spans 13 amino acids. Per the germline V gene, CDR1 is SGHRS and CDR2 is YFSETQ. The sample belongs to a study of siplizumab effects on memory and regulatory T cells. Study-level points and caveats: Alloreactive sequences whose origin lay in unstimulated CD4+ memory cells were significantly reduced by siplizumab. Controls showed an average of roughly 25% Treg-derived mappable alloreactive CD4+ clones, while siplizumab showed around 69%.

Per sample, the assay covered 95,000 to 100,000 TCR templates. Some clones are missing from TCRdb's copy, which holds only in-frame ones; the method was immunoSEQ multiplex PCR. The table shows some 100,000 clones, with 94% occurring only once. Sequencing was performed on Tregs sorted from blood. The TCR was taken from a human donor in good health. V and J are TRBV5-1 and TRBJ2-1, with 7 bases identical to TRBD1. The CDR3 reads CASSPDRVDEQFF. The DNA of the CDR3 is TGCGCCAGCAGCCCCGACAGGGTAGATGAGCAGTTCTTC.